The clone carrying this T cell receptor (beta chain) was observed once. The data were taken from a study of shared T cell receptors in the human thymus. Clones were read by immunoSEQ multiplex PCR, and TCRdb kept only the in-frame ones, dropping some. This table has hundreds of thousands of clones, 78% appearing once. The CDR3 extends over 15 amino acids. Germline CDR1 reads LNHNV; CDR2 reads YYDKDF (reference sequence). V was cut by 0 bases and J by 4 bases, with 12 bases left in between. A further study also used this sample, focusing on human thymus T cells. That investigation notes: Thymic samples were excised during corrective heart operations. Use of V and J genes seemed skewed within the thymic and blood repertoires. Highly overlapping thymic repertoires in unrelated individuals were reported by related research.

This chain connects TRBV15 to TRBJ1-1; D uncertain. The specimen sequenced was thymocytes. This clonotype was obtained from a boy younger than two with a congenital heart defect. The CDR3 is CATSRDIVGSTEAFF. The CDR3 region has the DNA TGTGCCACCAGCAGAGATATTGTGGGGAGCACTGAAGCTTTCTTT.